The clone carrying this T cell receptor (beta chain) was observed a few times. The target antigen is unknown. The sample is drawn from a study of cytotoxic CD8 clonotypes in ibrutinib-treated CLL. Study at large: The study recorded mean values of approximately 260,000 productive templates and 94,082 productive rearrangements per sample. Overall study results and limits: Clonality increased at ibrutinib response, then returned toward baseline at progression. Exceeding age-matched healthy donors, baseline clonality also tracked the counts of circulating CD8+ T cells.

With 5 bases clipped from V and 4 bases from J, the junction kept 7 bases outside the gene matches. Germline CDR1 is MNHNS and CDR2 is SASEGT. This CDR3 spans 15 amino acids. Depth targeted 1 in 200,000 to 1 in 1 million T cells, averaging 10x coverage per clonotype. Profiled with immunoSEQ multiplex PCR; TCRdb holds only in-frame clones, not every one. The repertoire holds tens of thousands of clones, with approximately 74% as singletons. This receptor was identified in a human donor with chronic lymphocytic leukemia. Sequenced material: PBMCs, taken after 12 months of ibrutinib treatment. The chain employs TRBV6-1 and TRBJ1-2; 10 nucleotides align to TRBD1. This CDR3 is CASSPSGQGIYGYTF. CDR3 nucleotide sequence: TGTGCCAGCAGTCCGTCGGGACAGGGGATCTATGGCTACACCTTC.